These T cell receptor beta chains were read from a single sample in a study of regulatory T cells in long-lasting Graves disease. MiXCR, applied by TCRdb to the multiplex PCR reads, yields one record per CDR3 protein. The table includes approximately 300,000 distinct CDR3 sequences, over 15% detected once. Source: peripheral blood mononuclear cells (PBMCs), taken at new diagnosis, from a patient treated with antithyroid drugs. These receptors came from a female donor with Graves disease. CDR3s include the opening cysteine and the closing phenylalanine or tryptophan. Each record gives: D gene, J gene, V gene, clone size, CDR3 protein, CDR3 DNA. A D gene is named only where the DNA matches it firmly. Size values are once, few and many counts, or a class for expanded clones, and some rows have none.

>TRBD1|TRBJ1-2|TRBV7-9|NA
CASSSQGQGDYGYTF
TGTGCCAGCAGCTCCCAAGGGCAGGGGGACTATGGCTACACCTTC
>TRBD2|TRBJ2-1|TRBV3-1|many
CASSQASGRGNEQFF
TGTGCCAGCAGCCAAGCTAGCGGGAGAGGGAATGAGCAGTTCTTC
>TRBD2|TRBJ2-7|TRBV28|many
CASRTPGTSGRRSYEQYF
TGTGCCAGCAGAACCCCCGGGACTAGCGGGAGAAGGTCCTACGAGCAGTACTTC
>TRBD1|TRBJ1-6|TRBV2|many
CASSEGTGDNSPLHF
TGTGCCAGCAGTGAAGGGACAGGGGATAATTCACCCCTCCACTTT
>NA|TRBJ2-7|TRBV27|many
CASSFASTYEQYF
TGTGCCAGCAGTTTCGCCTCAACGTACGAGCAGTACTTC
>TRBD2|TRBJ2-1|TRBV5-4|many
CAIRASGRNNEQFF
TGTGCCATCAGGGCGAGCGGGAGAAACAATGAGCAGTTCTTC
>NA|TRBJ2-4|TRBV10-2|few
CASSLPTVAKNIQYF
TGCGCCAGCAGTCTACCCACTGTAGCCAAAAACATTCAGTACTTC
>NA|TRBJ2-7|TRBV11-2|many
CASSLYPQRASYEQYF
TGTGCCAGCAGCTTATATCCCCAGCGTGCGTCCTACGAGCAGTACTTC
>NA|TRBJ2-1|TRBV6-1|many
CASSEAQTNEQFF
TGTGCCAGCAGTGAAGCGCAAACTAATGAGCAGTTCTTC
>TRBD2|TRBJ2-1|TRBV2|many
CASTPPTSGAEQFF
TGTGCCAGCACCCCACCAACTAGCGGAGCGGAGCAGTTCTTC
>NA|TRBJ2-7|TRBV11-3|many
CAVSQAGGSYEQYF
TGTGCCGTTTCCCAAGCAGGCGGTTCCTACGAGCAGTACTTC
>TRBD1|TRBJ2-5|TRBV2|NA
CASSDLTGGGETQYF
TGTGCCAGCAGTGACCTGACAGGGGGCGGAGAGACCCAGTACTTC
>NA|TRBJ2-7|TRBV11-2|many
CASSPGPTYEQYF
TGTGCCAGCAGTCCGGGACCCACCTACGAGCAGTACTTC
>NA|TRBJ2-2|TRBV12-3/TRBV12-4|many
CASTLRGASTGELFF
TGTGCCAGCACCTTAAGGGGGGCCAGCACCGGGGAGCTGTTTTTT
>TRBD2|TRBJ2-1|TRBV27|many
CASSLGPARRRRGNEQFF
TGTGCCAGCAGTTTAGGTCCGGCTAGACGGAGGCGGGGGAATGAGCAGTTCTTC
>TRBD2|TRBJ2-7|TRBV20-1|once
CSAEEGLAVYEQYF
TGCAGTGCTGAAGAGGGACTAGCGGTATACGAGCAGTACTTC
>NA|TRBJ1-6|TRBV12-3/TRBV12-4|NA
CASSPGWGRDSPLHF
TGTGCCAGCAGTCCCGGGTGGGGAAGGGATTCACCCCTCCACTTT
>TRBD1|TRBJ2-2|TRBV27|NA
CASGLAGGSPGELFF
TGTGCCAGCGGTTTGGCAGGGGGTAGTCCCGGGGAGCTGTTTTTT
>TRBD2|TRBJ2-1|TRBV19|NA
CASSGTSGPRSYNEQFF
TGTGCCAGTTCCGGGACTAGCGGGCCCCGCTCCTACAATGAGCAGTTCTTC
>TRBD2|TRBJ2-3|TRBV7-8|many
CASSKREGLWSTDTQYF
TGTGCCAGCAGCAAGCGGGAGGGCCTTTGGAGCACAGATACGCAGTATTTT
>NA|TRBJ2-1|TRBV19|many
CASSTPDYASYNEQFF
TGTGCCAGTAGTACGCCAGACTACGCGTCCTACAATGAGCAGTTCTTC
>TRBD1|TRBJ1-2|TRBV11-3|many
CASSSPPGQGPNYGYTF
TGTGCCAGCAGCTCCCCCCCGGGACAGGGACCTAACTATGGCTACACCTTC
>TRBD2|TRBJ2-7|TRBV18|many
CASSPTSAPSTEQYF
TGTGCCAGCTCACCGACTAGCGCTCCCTCCACCGAGCAGTACTTC
>NA|TRBJ2-3|TRBV12-3/TRBV12-4|NA
CASSYNQVDTQYF
TGTGCCAGCAGTTACAACCAAGTGGATACGCAGTATTTT